The 12 T cell receptor beta chains below were found in one sample sequenced in a study of blood T cells in healthy people across ages. Primed by a sample-barcoded 5' primer and a J-beta primer mix, a second PCR proceeded for about 6 to 11 cycles. TCRdb re-derived calls from the 5' RACE reads in MiXCR, one entry per CDR3 protein. The data contain roughly 560,000 distinct CDR3 sequences, approximately 25% of them seen just once; the ten biggest clones take up 7.5% to 9%. The data were also submitted as part of a second study, on T cells of mothers and their children.

Sequenced sample: blood. All receptors derive from a boy younger than 18 in good health.

V and J are TRBV10-3 and TRBJ2-1; either TRBD1 or TRBD2 may fit D (5 bases each). The DNA end favors TRBJ2-7, so the J call may be wrong. Per the germline V gene, CDR1 is ENHRY and CDR2 is SYGVKD. The CDR3 runs to 13 residues. In nucleotides, the CDR3 is TGTGCCATCAGTGAGTTTGGGGGTCACGAGCAGTACGTC. As protein: CAISEFGGHEQYV.

The chain couples TRBV27 to TRBJ1-1, with 9 bases aligning to TRBD1. The trim removed 0 bases at V and 4 bases at J, leaving 0 bases unmatched. Germline CDR1 is MNHEY and CDR2 is SMNVEV (reference sequence). The CDR3 is 14 residues long. CDR3 sequence: CASSLSDRGTEAFF. CDR3 nucleotide sequence: TGTGCCAGCAGTTTATCGGACAGGGGCACTGAAGCTTTCTTT.

The V gene is TRBV28, the J gene TRBJ2-6; D is uncertain. This CDR3 has 20 amino acids. Germline values: CDR1 MDHEN, CDR2 SYDVKM. V gave up 3 bases and J gave up 2 bases, with 23 bases separating them. The CDR3 nucleotides are TGTGCCAGCAGTTTGAAGTTGTGGGCTATCCCGGACCCTGGGGCCAACGTCCTGACTTTC. It codes for CASSLKLWAIPDPGANVLTF.

The rearrangement joins TRBV3-1 to TRBJ2-3; 10 bases line up with TRBD1. The V gene end was trimmed by 4 bases and the J gene end by 3 bases; junction bases not matched to a gene: 4. The germline V gene has CDR1 LGHDT and CDR2 YNNKEL (reference sequence). There are 15 residues in the CDR3. For the CDR3, the DNA is TGTGCCAGCAGCCCCTGGGACAGGGGTACAGATACGCAGTATTTT. As protein: CASSPWDRGTDTQYF.

The gene calls are TRBV7-9 and TRBJ1-4; D is unresolved. V was cut by 3 bases and J by 8 bases, with 10 bases left in between. The CDR3 extends over 13 amino acids. From germline, CDR1 is SEHNR and CDR2 FQNEAQ (reference sequence). CDR3 loop: CASSLAEGEKLFF. In nucleotides, the CDR3 is TGTGCCAGCAGCTTGGCTGAGGGCGAAAAACTGTTTTTT.

This clonotype was seen more than once but under ten times. The rearrangement joins TRBV6-5 to TRBJ2-1; no definite D call. Per germline, CDR1 MNHEY and CDR2 SVGAGI. The CDR3 runs to 13 residues. Trimming removed 2 bases at V and 5 bases at J, with 7 bases between. CDR3 DNA: TGTGCCAGCAGTTACGGTTGGAACAATGAGCAGTTCTTC. This sequence encodes CASSYGWNNEQFF.

This rearrangement joins TRBV7-2 to TRBJ1-4, with unresolved D. CDR1 is SGHTA and CDR2 is FQGNSA in the germline V gene. The ends were cut back, 2 bases at V and 4 bases at J, with 14 bases in the middle. The CDR3 extends over 16 amino acids. Here the CDR3 reads CASSLLFADLNEKLFF. In DNA form, the CDR3 reads TGTGCCAGCAGCTTACTGTTTGCAGATCTTAATGAAAAACTGTTTTTT.

V usage is TRBV7-9 and J usage is TRBJ1-1; a possible D gene is TRBD1 (5 bases). Trimming cost V 4 bases and J 3 bases, with 9 bases left between them. The CDR3 loop spans 13 amino acids. CDR1 is SEHNR, CDR2 FQNEAQ, per germline (reference sequence). This CDR3 reads CASSSRVDTEAFF. CDR3 DNA: TGTGCCAGCAGCTCCAGGGTCGACACTGAAGCTTTCTTT. The complete variable domain, with remaining parts taken from reference TRBV7-9 and TRBJ1-1, reads DTGVSQNPRHKITKRGQNVTFRCDPISEHNRLYWYRQTLGQGPEFLTYFQNEAQLEKSRLLSDRFSAERPKGSFSTLEIQRTEQGDSAMYLCASSSRVDTEAFFGQGTRLTVV.

This chain links TRBV6-5 with TRBJ2-3; 8 positions agree with TRBD2. The germline CDR1 and CDR2 sequences are MNHEY and SVGAGI. CDR3 length equals 15 residues. After removal of 4 bases from V and 2 bases from J, the junction contained 5 bases not matched to a gene. CDR3 protein: CASSSTSGYTDTQYF. The CDR3 DNA is TGTGCCAGCAGTTCAACTAGCGGCTACACAGATACGCAGTATTTT.

The CDR3 loop reads CSAGTSTDTQYF. CDR3 DNA: TGCAGCGCTGGGACTAGCACAGATACGCAGTATTTT. V and J are TRBV29-1 and TRBJ2-3; perhaps TRBD2 as D (6 bases). Germline CDR1 and CDR2: SQVTM and ANQGSEA. The V and J ends lost 7 bases and 0 bases respectively, with 8 bases between them. The CDR3 totals 12 residues.

This clonotype was counted at least ten times. Here the CDR3 reads CSVEGGPKEQFF. As DNA, the CDR3 is TGCAGCGTTGAAGGTGGGCCAAAGGAGCAGTTCTTC. The chain combines TRBV29-1 with TRBJ2-1; no reliable D call. The CDR3 contains 12 residues. V was cut by 1 base and J by 10 bases, with 11 bases left in between. The germline V gene has CDR1 SQVTM and CDR2 ANQGSEA.

The chain couples TRBV28 to TRBJ1-1; 10 bases match TRBD1. Germline CDR1 and CDR2: MDHEN and SYDVKM. This CDR3 region has 15 residues. V shed 6 bases, J shed 11 bases, and the junction held 15 bases outside the gene matches. The CDR3 DNA sequence: TGTGCCAGCAGACCTTACCCAGACCGGGACAGGGGTGCTTTCTTT. This gives the protein CASRPYPDRDRGAFF.